This TCR beta chain was profiled in a study of T cell responses to AZD1222 COVID-19 vaccine. General study results and limits: Regions left unmutated in variants are reportedly the target of nearly half of spike-specific TCRs. Baseline serostatus was positive in only six AZD1222 recipients. No repertoire was sampled before or during the peak T cell response, only after it. Most donors were white British and more were female, and clonal diversity was possibly underestimated.

As regards this clone: Its target is unknown.

Measured with immunoSEQ multiplex PCR; TCRdb has only the in-frame clones, and not every one. The sample lists some 72,000 clones; 92% were seen once. The CDR3 runs 14 residues. V was shortened by 2 bases and J by 3 bases, with 11 bases between the two germline ends. Germline CDR1 and CDR2: MNHEY and SVGEGT. This material consisted of peripheral blood, taken on day 0 of MenACWY control vaccination. The chain is built from TRBV6-2 or TRBV6-3 and TRBJ2-7, with D possibly matching TRBD2 (5 bases). The TCR comes from an adult in good health. CDR3 coding DNA: TGTGCCAGCAGTTACGGTTCAGACTACTACGAGCAGTACTTC. It specifies CASSYGSDYYEQYF.